This T cell receptor (beta chain) was captured by sequencing in a study of vaccination effects on CD4 cells after COVID-19. Study-level background: Prior to sequencing, the ViraFEST assay stimulated PBMC with viral peptide pools, which expanded the antigen-specific CD4+ T cells. Points from the study as a whole: The study dataset contains few convalescent patients and includes no early post-infection timepoints. Clones induced by infection and by vaccine showed marked clonal contraction late after vaccination.

The table lists this clone with a few counts. Its specificity is unknown. Profiled with immunoSEQ multiplex PCR; TCRdb holds only in-frame clones, not every one. This sample yields around 62,000 clones, of which around 69% are seen a single time; 2.2% belongs to the top ten. Researchers isolated CD4+ T cells once ten to eleven days of culture had elapsed. Two doses of either BNT162b2 or mRNA-1273 were given to each participant. Cultures got half-medium changes with IL-2 on days 3 and 7. Trimming pared 6 bases from V and 3 bases from J, leaving 9 bases between. Per germline, CDR1 LNHDA and CDR2 SQIVND (reference sequence). The CDR3 spans 13 residues.

V usage is TRBV19 and J usage is TRBJ1-5; no clear D gene. This clonotype was obtained from a human donor who received a COVID-19 vaccine. Source: CD4+ T cells from PBMCs cultured without peptide, taken after COVID-19 vaccination. The CDR3 coding sequence is TGTGCCAGTAGGATGGGAACCAATCAGCCCCAGCATTTT. It encodes CASRMGTNQPQHF.